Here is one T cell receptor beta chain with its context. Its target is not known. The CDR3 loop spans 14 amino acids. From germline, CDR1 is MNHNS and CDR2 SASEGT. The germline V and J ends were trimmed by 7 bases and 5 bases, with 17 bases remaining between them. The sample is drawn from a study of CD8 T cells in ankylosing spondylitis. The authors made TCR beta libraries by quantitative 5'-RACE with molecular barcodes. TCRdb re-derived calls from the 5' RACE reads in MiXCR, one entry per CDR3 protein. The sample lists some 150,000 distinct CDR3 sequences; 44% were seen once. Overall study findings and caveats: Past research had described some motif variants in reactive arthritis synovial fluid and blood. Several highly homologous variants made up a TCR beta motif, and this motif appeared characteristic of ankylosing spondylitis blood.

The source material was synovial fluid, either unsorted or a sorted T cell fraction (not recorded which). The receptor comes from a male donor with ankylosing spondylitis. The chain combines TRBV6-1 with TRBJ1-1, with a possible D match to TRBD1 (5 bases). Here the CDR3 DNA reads TGTGCCAGCACCTCCAGGGCGCCGGGGACTGAAGCTTTCTTT. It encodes CASTSRAPGTEAFF.